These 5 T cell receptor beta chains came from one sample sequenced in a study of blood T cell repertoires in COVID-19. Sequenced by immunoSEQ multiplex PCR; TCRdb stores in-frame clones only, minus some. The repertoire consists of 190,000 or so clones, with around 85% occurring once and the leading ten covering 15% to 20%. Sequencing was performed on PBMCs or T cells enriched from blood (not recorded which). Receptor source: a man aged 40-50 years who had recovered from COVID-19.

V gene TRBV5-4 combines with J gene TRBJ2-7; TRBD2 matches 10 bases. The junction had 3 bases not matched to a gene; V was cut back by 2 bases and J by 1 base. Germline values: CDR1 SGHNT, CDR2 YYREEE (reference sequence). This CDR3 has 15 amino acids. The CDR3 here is CASSLGTSASYEQYF. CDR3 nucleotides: TGTGCCAGCAGCTTAGGGACTAGCGCTTCCTACGAGCAGTACTTC.

CDR3 DNA sequence: TGTGCCAGCAGTTTGGGGTTAGCGGGAGGGCATACTGAGCAGTTCTTC. Its protein product is CASSLGLAGGHTEQFF. This sequence joins TRBV28 and TRBJ2-1; 11 bases agree with TRBD2. With 3 bases clipped from V and 9 bases from J, the junction kept 10 bases outside the gene matches. Germline-derived CDR1 and CDR2 are MDHEN and SYDVKM. The CDR3 loop spans 16 amino acids.

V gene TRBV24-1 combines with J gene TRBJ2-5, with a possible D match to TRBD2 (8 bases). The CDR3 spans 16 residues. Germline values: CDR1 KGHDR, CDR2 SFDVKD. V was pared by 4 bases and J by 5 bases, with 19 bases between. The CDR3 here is CATSESSGSRGETQYF. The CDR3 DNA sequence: TGTGCCACCAGTGAATCGAGCGGGAGCAGGGGGGAGACCCAGTACTTC.

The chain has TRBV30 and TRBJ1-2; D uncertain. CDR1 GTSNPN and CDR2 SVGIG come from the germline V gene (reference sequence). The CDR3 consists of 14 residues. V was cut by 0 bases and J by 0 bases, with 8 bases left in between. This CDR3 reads CAWSVYRTNYGYTF. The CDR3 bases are TGTGCCTGGAGTGTGTACAGAACTAACTATGGCTACACCTTC. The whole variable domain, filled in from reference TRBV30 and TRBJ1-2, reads SQTIHQWPATLVQPVGSPLSLECTVEGTSNPNLYWYRQAAGRGLQLLFYSVGIGQISSEVPQNLSASRPQDRQFILSSKKLLLSDSGFYLCAWSVYRTNYGYTFGSGTRLTVV.

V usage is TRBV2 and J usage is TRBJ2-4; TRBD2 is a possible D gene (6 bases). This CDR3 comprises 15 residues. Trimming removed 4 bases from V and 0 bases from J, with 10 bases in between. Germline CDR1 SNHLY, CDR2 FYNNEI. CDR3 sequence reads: CASSVGGLAKNIQYF. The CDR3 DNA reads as TGTGCCAGCAGTGTCGGAGGGTTAGCCAAAAACATTCAGTACTTC.